The 6 T cell receptor beta chains below all came from one sample that was sequenced in a study of T cell responses to AZD1222 COVID-19 vaccine. TCRdb keeps only in-frame clones here, not all; method: immunoSEQ multiplex PCR. In the table there are about 140,000 clones, more than 80% of which are singletons. Sequenced material: peripheral blood, taken on day 0 of AZD1222 vaccination. These receptors were collected from an adult in good health.

This clone appeared once. V is TRBV3-1 (or the pseudogene TRBV3-2) and J is TRBJ2-7, with TRBD2 as a possible D gene (6 bases). The length of the CDR3 is 15 residues. V was trimmed by 4 bases and J by 6 bases, leaving 19 bases between them. Germline-derived CDR1 and CDR2 are LGHDT and YNNKEL (reference sequence). The CDR3 DNA is TGTGCCAGCAGCCGCGGGGCCTCCTTTGTGGCCGAGCAGTACTTC. The encoded protein is CASSRGASFVAEQYF.

The J gene is TRBJ1-6, the V gene TRBV19, with TRBD1 as a possible D gene (5 bases). CDR1 is LNHDA and CDR2 is SQIVND in the germline V gene (reference sequence). CDR3 length equals 16 residues. The germline V and J ends were trimmed by 3 bases and 6 bases, with 15 bases remaining between them. CDR3 DNA sequence: TGTGCCAGTAGTATTCGTTTCGGGGCTGGTAATTCACCCCTCCACTTT. The encoded protein is CASSIRFGAGNSPLHF.

The V gene is TRBV19, the J gene TRBJ2-7; tentatively, D is TRBD1 (6 bases). The V end was cut by 5 bases, the J end by 5 bases, with 13 bases between. The CDR3 extends over 13 amino acids. CDR1 is LNHDA and CDR2 is SQIVND in the germline V gene (reference sequence). This chain's CDR3 is CASSRQGWNEQYF. The CDR3 DNA reads TGTGCCAGTAGTCGGCAGGGGTGGAACGAGCAGTACTTC.

This chain links TRBV7-6 with TRBJ1-1, with TRBD1 identical over 8 bases. CDR3 size: 17 residues. Trimming removed 2 bases from V and 0 bases from J; junction bases left unmatched: 8. Germline lookup yields CDR1 SGHVS and CDR2 FNYEAQ. In DNA form, the CDR3 reads TGTGCCAGCAGCTTACCGAAAGGGGACAGGCTGAACACTGAAGCTTTCTTT. The encoded protein is CASSLPKGDRLNTEAFF.

The rearrangement uses TRBV6-5 and TRBJ1-3; unclear D gene. Trimming removed 0 bases from V and 3 bases from J, with 3 bases in between. This CDR3 comprises 13 residues. CDR1 MNHEY and CDR2 SVGAGI come from the germline V gene. The CDR3 DNA reads TGTGCCAGCAGTTACTCAGGTGGAAACACCATATATTTT. This codes for CASSYSGGNTIYF.

The V gene is TRBV6-5, the J gene TRBJ2-7; 10 nucleotides align to TRBD1. Germline V gives CDR1 MNHEY, CDR2 SVGAGI. This CDR3 is 15 amino acids long. V was clipped by 5 bases and J by 9 bases; unmatched bases: 13. CDR3 DNA sequence: TGTGCCAGCAGTAGACCCGGGACAGGGGCCTGGAGGCAGTACTTC. Translating gives CASSRPGTGAWRQYF.